The T cell receptor (beta chain) under discussion was sequenced for a study of cytomegalovirus exposure and HLA in healthy donors. The CDR3 contains 15 residues. Trimming pared 0 bases from V and 5 bases from J, leaving 12 bases between. Germline V gives CDR1 SGDLS, CDR2 YYNGEE. Study-wide findings and caveats: Most TCR sequences were uncommon, yet certain public TCRs appeared in many donors.

A note on this clone: Its antigen is still unknown.

Sequencing used immunoSEQ multiplex PCR; TCRdb keeps in-frame clones, though not all of them. The sample records roughly 200,000 clones, 84% being singletons. Sequenced input: PBMCs. The V and J genes are TRBV9 and TRBJ1-3, with D possibly matching TRBD1 (5 bases). The sequence derives from a woman under 30 in good health and CMV-seropositive. CDR3 DNA: TGTGCCAGCAGCGTAGGACAGCAAGCTCGAAACACCATATATTTT. Translation: CASSVGQQARNTIYF.